This T cell receptor beta chain was obtained from a study of T cell responses to AZD1222 COVID-19 vaccine (TCRdb year 2021). With regard to the full study: A total of roughly 240 trial participants underwent TCR sequencing, of whom some 210 received two doses of AZD1222 and some 26 received two doses of the MenACWY control vaccine. Trial participants were enrolled into age subgroups of 18-55, 56-69 and 70-plus years, which contained approximately 150, 28 and 58 TCR-sequenced participants, respectively. The full study reports these points: After two AZD1222 doses, both the breadth and the depth of spike-specific TCRs were significantly higher than at day 0 and than in MenACWY recipients. Participants were mostly white British and included more females than males, and it was suggested by the authors that clonal diversity may have been underestimated. The vaccine-associated CD4 TCRs covered the entire spike protein, and the dominant responses fell in regions 160-218 and 743-854. Reportedly, almost half of the unique spike-specific TCRs recognized epitopes lying outside the regions that are mutated in the B.1.351 and B.1.1.7 variants. Because no day 14 peak-response samples were available, the repertoires could be characterized only after the peak T cell response. The 56-69-year group was small, and its depth increase did not reach significance, likely because of low power. Only six AZD1222 recipients were SARS-CoV-2 seropositive at baseline, limiting conclusions about previously exposed vaccinees.

This specimen's time point label, per the study, means: about 28 days (+/-7) after the second vaccine dose. AZD1222 recipients whose second dose came at about 4 weeks and those whose second dose came at about 12 weeks were combined into one group, since spike-specific TCR depth and breadth did not differ between the two schedules. The vaccinee samples were drawn from two UK trials, COV001 and COV002, one of which was a single-blind randomized controlled phase 2/3 trial testing AZD1222 (ChAdOx1 nCoV-19) in healthy adults. Trial participant PBMC samples were collected at day 0 and day 28 after the second dose for TCRbeta chain sequencing. The CDR3 measures 13 amino acids from cysteine to phenylalanine. The entry retains the CDR3 DNA only, 39 bases that are in frame from base 1. For CDR1 and CDR2, the germline V gene lists SNHLY and FYNNEI. V is cut by 9 bases and J by 6 bases, and the space between the germline ends is 12 bases.

The CDR3 regions of human TCRbeta chains were analyzed by immunosequencing. Regarding the original processing steps: Repertoire TCRs were matched against a reference library of SARS-CoV-2-specific TCRs generated with the MIRA antigen-specificity platform. Breadth was defined as the fraction of unique TCRs that were SARS-CoV-2-associated, and depth was defined as the fraction of total T cells that were SARS-CoV-2-associated. Using the MIRA data, each spike-specific TCR was mapped to the spike region that the TCR reacts to and placed in a CD4 or CD8 class. Log10-transformed breadth and depth values were compared by one-way ANOVA with Sidak's multiple comparisons tests. TCRdb obtained this table from immuneACCESS and retained in-frame rearrangements with V and J assigned. These tables miss some clones; where compared with another copy, unresolved V genes account for less than half of the shortfall, and the remainder is unexplained. The D gene and trimming were derived from the DNA, and the V and J assignments and clone size from that table. The sample table shows around 140,000 clones, and around 93% are seen once. The ten largest clones capture around 3.5% of the sample.

As to this clone: It has no known antigen specificity. Per-nucleotide qualities are absent, and no much larger clonotype sits a single base away.

The sequence was collected from an adult who received the AZD1222 COVID-19 vaccine. The V gene is TRBV2 and the J gene is TRBJ1-6; tentative D gene TRBD1, with 5 bases matching. The source material was peripheral blood, sampled 28 days after the second AZD1222 dose. The CDR3 reads as follows: CASAGYPNSPLHF. The DNA sequence is given as TGTGCCAGTGCAGGGTACCCTAATTCACCCCTCCACTTT.